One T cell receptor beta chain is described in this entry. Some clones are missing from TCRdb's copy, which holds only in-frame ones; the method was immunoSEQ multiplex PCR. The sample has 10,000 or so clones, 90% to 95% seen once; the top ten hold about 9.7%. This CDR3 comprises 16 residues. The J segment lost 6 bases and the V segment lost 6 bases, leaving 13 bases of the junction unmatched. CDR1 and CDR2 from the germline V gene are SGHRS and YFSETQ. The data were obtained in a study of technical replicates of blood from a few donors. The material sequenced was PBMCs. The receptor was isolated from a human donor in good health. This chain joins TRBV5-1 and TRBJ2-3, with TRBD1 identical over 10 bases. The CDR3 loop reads CASIPDRGFGWDTQYF. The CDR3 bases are TGCGCCAGCATCCCGGACAGGGGGTTTGGGTGGGATACGCAGTATTTT.